This TCR beta chain was identified during a study of blood T cells in healthy people across ages. No fewer than 7 million PBMCs went into each sample. This CDR3 is built from 13 residues. Germline CDR1 is SGHVS and CDR2 is FQNEAQ. The V gene lost 2 bases and the J gene lost 6 bases, with 10 bases spanning the gap. The use of a sample-barcoded 5' primer and a J-beta primer mix characterized a second PCR of roughly 7 to 11 cycles. TCRdb used MiXCR to reprocess the 5' RACE reads, holding one entry per CDR3 protein. Counted here are 600,000 to 900,000 distinct CDR3 sequences, roughly 25% occurring once; the ten biggest clones make up over 2.5%. The study's findings and limits: As age increased, TCR beta diversity per million T cells fell in a roughly linear fashion.

This clonotype was seen a few times. Its target is unknown. The sample also formed part of further work on T cells of mothers and their children. That publication notes: Detection of persistent microchimeric T cell clones did not occur.

The sequence was collected from a boy between 5 and 17 years old in good health. The chain carries TRBV7-8 and TRBJ2-5, with D possibly matching TRBD1 (6 bases). Sequencing was done on a sample of blood. CDR3 sequence reads: CASSLRDTKTQYF. The CDR3 region has the DNA TGTGCCAGCAGCTTAAGGGACACGAAGACCCAGTACTTC.